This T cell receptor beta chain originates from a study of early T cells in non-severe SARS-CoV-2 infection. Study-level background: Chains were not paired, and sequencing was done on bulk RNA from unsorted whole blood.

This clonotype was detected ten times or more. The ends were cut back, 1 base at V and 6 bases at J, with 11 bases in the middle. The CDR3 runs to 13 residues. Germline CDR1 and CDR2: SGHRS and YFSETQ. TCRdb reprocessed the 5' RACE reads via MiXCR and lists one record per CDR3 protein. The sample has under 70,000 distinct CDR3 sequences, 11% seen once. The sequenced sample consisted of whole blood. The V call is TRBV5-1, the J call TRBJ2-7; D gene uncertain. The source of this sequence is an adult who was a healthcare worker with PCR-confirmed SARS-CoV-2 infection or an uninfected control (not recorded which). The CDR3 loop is CASSLTQQLEQYF. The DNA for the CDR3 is TGCGCCAGCAGCTTGACCCAGCAGCTCGAGCAGTACTTC.